This paragraph reports one TCR beta chain. Germline V gene sequence: CDR1 MDHEN, CDR2 SYDVKM. Trimming cost V 5 bases and J 0 bases, with 14 bases left between them. CDR3 size: 16 residues. This entry comes from a study of blood T cell repertoires in COVID-19. TCRdb keeps only in-frame clones here, not all; method: immunoSEQ multiplex PCR. This sample has approximately 49,000 clones, with 68% found just once. Sequencing was performed on peripheral blood. The sequence was collected from a woman in her 70s with acute or convalescent COVID-19. The V and J genes are TRBV28 and TRBJ2-1; perhaps TRBD2 as D (6 bases). CDR3 amino acids: CASSPHSGNSYNEQFF. CDR3 coding DNA: TGTGCCAGCAGTCCCCATAGCGGAAACTCCTACAATGAGCAGTTCTTC.